This T cell receptor beta chain was obtained from a study of T-cell reconstitution after alpha-beta-depleted transplantation in children. Unique molecular identifiers were built into the TCRbeta library. One entry per CDR3 protein results from TCRdb running MiXCR on the PCR reads. The repertoire includes 330,000 or so distinct CDR3 sequences, 10% to 13% of them detected once, and around 2.4% sits in the top ten. With respect to this clonotype: The junction and the germline gene differ at one end; a read error may be behind it.

The clonotype comes from a human donor who donated a stem cell graft to a child with acute lymphoblastic leukemia. The input for sequencing was PBMCs from the stem cell graft donor, taken from the stem cell graft.

CDR3 amino acids: CASSTLGSVPGNF. The DNA of the CDR3 is TGTGCCAGCAGTACCCTTGGGTCGGTCCCCGGAAACTTC. This chain joins TRBV28 and TRBJ2-7; unclear D gene. The germline CDR1 and CDR2 sequences are MDHEN and SYDVKM. The CDR3 runs 13 residues.